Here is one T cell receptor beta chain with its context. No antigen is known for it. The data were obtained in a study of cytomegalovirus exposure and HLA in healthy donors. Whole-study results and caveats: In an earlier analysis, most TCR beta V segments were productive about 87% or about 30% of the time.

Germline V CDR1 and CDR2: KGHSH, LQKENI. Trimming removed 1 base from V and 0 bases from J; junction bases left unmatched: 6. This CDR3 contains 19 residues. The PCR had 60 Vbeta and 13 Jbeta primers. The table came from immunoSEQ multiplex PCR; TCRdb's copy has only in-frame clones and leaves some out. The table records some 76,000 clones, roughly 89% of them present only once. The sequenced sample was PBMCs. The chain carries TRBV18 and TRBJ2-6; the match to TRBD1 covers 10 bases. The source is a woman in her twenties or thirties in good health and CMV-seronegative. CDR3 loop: CASSPRGTGVLSGANVLTF. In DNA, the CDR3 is TGTGCCAGCTCACCACGAGGGACAGGGGTCCTCTCTGGGGCCAACGTCCTGACTTTC.